The TCR beta chain described here comes from a study of blood T cell repertoires in COVID-19. Everyone who took part was roughly 18 to 89 years old, and they came from about two dozen US areas. Participants reported their clinical history, and cohort assignment relied on those reports. Two negative PCRs, clearance, or symptom resolution characterized the recovered Cohort 3 donors. In the study's own analysis: Nucleated cell counts were estimated from reference gene primer amplification. This table comes from immunoSEQ multiplex PCR, and its TCRdb copy is limited to in-frame clones, with some not included. V, J and clone size are taken as reported in that table, and D and trimming were inferred from the DNA itself. This sample has around 500,000 clones; roughly nine tenths occur once, and the top ten carry under 9.5%. The V and J ends lost 5 bases and 7 bases respectively, with 11 bases between them. The length of the CDR3 is 13 residues. Germline CDR1 KGHSH, CDR2 LQKENI.

The chain is built from TRBV18 and TRBJ1-4; no definite D call. The TCR was taken from a woman between 55 and 75 years old who had recovered from COVID-19. Sequencing was performed on PBMCs or T cells enriched from blood (not recorded which). The CDR3 nucleotides are TGTGCCAGCTCATCCTCGGGAGTTGAAAAACTGTTTTTT. Translating gives CASSSSGVEKLFF.